Below are 20 T cell receptor beta chains sequenced from a single sample in a study of T cells after yellow fever vaccination (dated by TCRdb to about 2019). Receptor amplification or capture employed 5' RACE. Reads for this sample came from an Illumina NovaSeq 6000. TCRdb cleaned the public reads at Q25 with fastp, built clones with MiXCR and kept in-frame beta chains. Each CDR3 protein appears once, grouped with its most common genes and DNA. The sample includes roughly 400,000 distinct CDR3 sequences, with around 20% observed a single time. Clones ranked in the top ten supply 15% to 20% of the sample. The treatment or condition label corresponds to: live attenuated yellow fever vaccine strain. The sequencing used PBMCs, collected before the yellow fever booster vaccination. The receptors here all came from a man aged 18 to 29 who received the YFV17D yellow fever vaccine.

This clonotype occurred a few times. In nucleotides, the CDR3 is TGCGCCAGCAGCTTGTCTCCAGCGGGGGGCCCCAAGCAGGGCACAGATACGCAGTATTTT. Translating gives CASSLSPAGGPKQGTDTQYF. This rearrangement joins TRBV5-1 to TRBJ2-3; 9 positions match TRBD2. The V segment lost 1 base and the J segment 1 base; nucleotides outside the gene matches: 16. Germline-derived CDR1 and CDR2 are SGHRS and YFSETQ. This CDR3 region has 20 residues.

J is TRBJ1-1 and V is TRBV5-1; no clear D gene. Germline V gene sequence: CDR1 SGHRS, CDR2 YFSETQ. The CDR3 extends over 14 amino acids. V lost 1 base and J 1 base, leaving 8 bases between the germline ends. Written as DNA, the CDR3 is TGCGCCAGCAGCTTGAAAGATGCGAACACTGAAGCTTTCTTT. Translation gives CASSLKDANTEAFF.

The sample holds a few counts of this clonotype. The rearrangement joins TRBV25-1 to TRBJ2-5; 8 positions agree with TRBD2. V shed 10 bases and J 3 bases; nucleotides not matched to a gene: 13. This CDR3 is built from 15 residues. Germline values: CDR1 MGHDK, CDR2 SYGVNS. CDR3 loop: CATPLDPAGEETQYF. In nucleotides, the CDR3 is TGTGCCACTCCGCTCGATCCAGCGGGGGAAGAGACCCAGTACTTC.

The chain couples TRBV20-1 to TRBJ1-4; no clear D. There are 12 residues in the CDR3. From germline, CDR1 is DFQATT and CDR2 SNEGSKA (reference sequence). With 2 bases removed from V and 5 bases from J, the gap between germline ends came to 6 bases. CDR3 in amino acids: CSARRVNEKLFF. CDR3 coding DNA: TGCAGTGCTAGAAGGGTGAATGAAAAACTGTTTTTT.

This clonotype was seen at least ten times. This chain uses TRBV7-2 with TRBJ1-1; D gene uncertain. Germline values: CDR1 SGHTA, CDR2 FQGNSA. Trimming took 1 base from V and 12 from J, leaving 12 bases between them. The CDR3 is made up of 12 amino acids. The CDR3 DNA is TGTGCCAGCAGCTTAGTCGGGCCTTTTTCTTTCTTT. Translation gives CASSLVGPFSFF.

This clonotype was seen a few times. The J gene is TRBJ1-1, the V gene TRBV7-2; 7 nucleotides line up with TRBD1. Germline values: CDR1 SGHTA, CDR2 FQGNSA. There are 15 residues in the CDR3. V dropped 5 bases and J dropped 4; count of bases not matched to a gene: 10. CDR3 bases: TGTGCCAGCAGCAGAAAACGGGCAGGGGGCACTGAAGCTTTCTTT. It codes for CASSRKRAGGTEAFF.

The CDR3 loop is CASLGGTSGLGSYNEQFF. Here the CDR3 DNA reads TGTGCCAGTCTGGGAGGGACTAGCGGGTTAGGCTCCTACAATGAGCAGTTCTTC. The V call is TRBV6-1, the J call TRBJ2-1; 12 bases agree with TRBD2. With V trimmed by 9 bases and J by 0 bases, 12 bases remained unmatched. The CDR3 contains 18 residues. Germline V gene data show CDR1 as MNHNS and CDR2 as SASEGT.

V and J are TRBV7-9 and TRBJ1-4, with D uncertain. With 2 bases removed from V and 3 bases from J, the gap between germline ends came to 4 bases. Germline V lookup: CDR1 SEHNR, CDR2 FQNEAQ (reference sequence). The CDR3 loop spans 13 amino acids. Here the CDR3 reads CASSLQPNEKLFF. The CDR3 nucleotides are TGTGCCAGCAGCTTACAGCCTAATGAAAAACTGTTTTTT.

In this sample, this clonotype turned up a few times. The V and J genes are TRBV4-1 and TRBJ2-7; unclear D gene. Trimming cost V 1 base and J 3 bases, with 13 bases left between them. Germline CDR1 MGHRA, CDR2 YSYEKL. The CDR3 totals 15 residues. The CDR3 loop reads CASSQGFDPGYEQYV. CDR3 in DNA: TGCGCCAGCAGCCAAGGTTTTGATCCAGGCTACGAGCAGTACGTC.

This chain joins TRBV5-1 and TRBJ2-1, with 12 positions matching TRBD2. This CDR3 is built from 16 residues. Germline lookup yields CDR1 SGHRS and CDR2 YFSETQ. The V and J ends lost 4 bases and 9 bases, in that order; junction bases with no gene match: 11. CDR3 bases: TGCGCCAGCAGCCGGCTAGCGGGGGGGATATCGGGTGAGCAGTTCTTC. It translates to CASSRLAGGISGEQFF. Together with reference TRBV5-1 and TRBJ2-1, the CDR3 gives the full variable domain: KAGVTQTPRYLIKTRGQQVTLSCSPISGHRSVSWYQQTPGQGLQFLFEYFSETQRNKGNFPGRFSGRQFSNSRSEMNVSTLELGDSALYLCASSRLAGGISGEQFFGPGTRLTVL.

The V call is TRBV6-5, the J call TRBJ2-7; 11 nucleotides align to TRBD1. Germline trimming cut 6 bases from V and 3 bases from J; bases unmatched to any gene: 7. The CDR3 length is 15 residues. Germline CDR1 reads MNHEY; CDR2 reads SVGAGI. The CDR3 here is CASSPRTGGGYEQYV. The CDR3 DNA follows: TGTGCCAGCAGCCCCCGGACAGGGGGCGGCTACGAGCAGTACGTC.

There are many counts of this clonotype. This chain uses TRBV12-3 or TRBV12-4 with TRBJ2-1; a possible D gene is TRBD1 (6 bases). V was shortened by 9 bases and J by 9 bases, with 24 bases between the two germline ends. This CDR3 has 15 residues. The CDR3 loop is CASTPVGGSHREQFF. CDR3 nucleotides: TGTGCCAGTACCCCCGTAGGGGGTTCCCACCGTGAGCAGTTCTTC.

This clonotype was detected a few times. J is TRBJ1-2 and V is TRBV4-3; TRBD1 might be the D (5 bases). The CDR3 extends over 15 amino acids. V dropped 3 bases and J dropped 5 bases, with 16 bases sitting between them. CDR1 and CDR2 (germline): LGHNA, YSLEER. The CDR3 DNA follows: TGCGCCAGCAGCCAGCCCGGGCTAGGGGCGTATGGCTACACCTTC. Encoded protein: CASSQPGLGAYGYTF.

V and J are TRBV6-2 or TRBV6-3 and TRBJ2-1; D not certain. The CDR3 extends over 12 amino acids. CDR1 is MNHEY and CDR2 is SVGEGT in the germline V gene. Trimming cost V 6 bases and J 6 bases, with 9 bases left between them. The DNA of the CDR3 is TGTGCCAGCAGATTCGCTGGCAATGAGCAGTTCTTC. This encodes CASRFAGNEQFF.

J is TRBJ1-1 and V is TRBV10-2; D may be TRBD1 (5 bases). The V gene lost 3 bases and the J gene lost 0 bases, with 20 bases spanning the gap. Germline V gene lookup returns CDR1 WSHSY and CDR2 SAAADI. The CDR3 is 18 amino acids. In nucleotides, the CDR3 is TGCGCCAGCAGTGATGGGCTAATCGGGGGTTGGTTGAACACTGAAGCTTTCTTT. Its translation: CASSDGLIGGWLNTEAFF.

The chain joins TRBV4-3 to TRBJ1-2; D possibly corresponds to TRBD1 (6 bases). Trimming removed 0 bases from V and 8 bases from J, with 16 bases in between. From germline, CDR1 is LGHNA and CDR2 YSLEER. CDR3 size: 15 residues. CDR3 in amino acids: CASSQETRNRAGYTF. The CDR3 DNA follows: TGCGCCAGCAGCCAAGAAACTCGGAACAGGGCGGGCTACACCTTC.

The chain uses TRBV18 and TRBJ2-2; 11 nucleotides match TRBD2. V shed 2 bases, J shed 0 bases, and the junction held 2 bases outside the gene matches. The V gene's germline CDR1 is KGHSH and CDR2 LQKENI. CDR3 length equals 17 residues. The CDR3 sequence: CASSPGLAGANTGELFF. In nucleotides, the CDR3 is TGTGCCAGCTCACCAGGACTAGCGGGTGCGAACACCGGGGAGCTGTTTTTT.

There are a few counts of this clonotype. The chain couples TRBV5-1 to TRBJ2-3; 7 bases are shared with TRBD2. In germline, CDR1 is SGHRS, CDR2 YFSETQ. The V segment lost 0 bases and the J segment 4 bases; nucleotides outside the gene matches: 8. The CDR3 length is 16 residues. The CDR3 DNA reads TGCGCCAGCAGCTTGGACGGTGCGGGGAGGGCAGATACGCAGTATTTT. Protein: CASSLDGAGRADTQYF.

This clonotype occurred a few times. The chain carries TRBV4-1 and TRBJ2-7; maybe TRBD2 (6 bases). The V gene lost 3 bases and the J gene lost 12 bases, with 24 bases spanning the gap. The CDR3 is 15 amino acids. Germline V lookup: CDR1 MGHRA, CDR2 YSYEKL. The chain's CDR3 is CASSHVDTGTGRPYF. The DNA of the CDR3 is TGCGCCAGCAGCCACGTAGATACCGGGACTGGACGACCGTACTTC.

In this sample, this clonotype turned up a few times. The rearrangement joins TRBV10-3 to TRBJ1-3; D unclear. The CDR3 sequence is 15 residues long. Per the germline V gene, CDR1 is ENHRY and CDR2 is SYGVKD. The V gene lost 8 bases and the J gene lost 2 bases, with 16 bases spanning the gap. CDR3 DNA: TGTGCCATCCGAATCGCATCGGGCACTGGAAACACCATATATTTT. Translation gives CAIRIASGTGNTIYF.